Each of the 13 T cell receptor beta chains below was sequenced from the same sample in a study of cytomegalovirus exposure and HLA in healthy donors. PCR was performed using 60 Vbeta and 13 Jbeta primers. Using immunoSEQ multiplex PCR, the repertoire was profiled, and TCRdb retains in-frame clones only, with some absent. Among 90,000 to 140,000 clones listed, around 80% were seen once. The sample consisted of PBMCs. The receptors here all came from a man aged 25-40 years in good health and CMV-seronegative.

This clone was detected a few times. The V call is TRBV4-3, the J call TRBJ1-1; D gene unclear. CDR3 size: 13 residues. Trimming took off 3 bases at V and 2 bases at J, with 7 bases between the two ends. Germline V gene sequence: CDR1 LGHNA, CDR2 YSLEER. The CDR3 DNA reads as TGCGCCAGCAGCCAGACATCTAACACTGAAGCTTTCTTT. This sequence encodes CASSQTSNTEAFF.

The genes are TRBV4-2 and TRBJ1-2; 8 bases map to TRBD1. The V segment lost 4 bases and the J segment 3 bases; nucleotides outside the gene matches: 1. The CDR3 has 13 residues. Looked up from germline, CDR1 is LGHNA and CDR2 is YNFKEQ. For the CDR3, the DNA is TGTGCCAGCAGCCTGGGACAGGACTATGGCTACACCTTC. This translates into CASSLGQDYGYTF.

This chain connects TRBV10-1 to TRBJ1-1; TRBD1 aligns across 9 bases. Looked up from germline, CDR1 is WNHNN and CDR2 is SYGVQD (reference sequence). The ends lost 3 bases at V and 6 bases at J; junction bases unmatched: 11. This CDR3 is built from 16 residues. CDR3 nucleotides: TGCGCCAGCAGTGATGGCGGTGGACAGGGGATCGCTGAAGCTTTCTTT. As protein: CASSDGGGQGIAEAFF.

This clone has a handful of counts. The rearrangement uses TRBV5-6 and TRBJ1-1, with 11 bases fitting TRBD1. Germline CDR1 and CDR2: SGHDT and YYEEEE. J was trimmed by 3 bases and V by 3 bases; bases with no gene match: 7. The CDR3 loop spans 16 amino acids. CDR3 residues: CASSSWDRGDDTEAFF. The CDR3 coding sequence is TGTGCCAGCAGCTCATGGGACAGGGGGGATGACACTGAAGCTTTCTTT.

The chain recombines TRBV9 with TRBJ2-7; 10 bases map to TRBD1. CDR3 length: 14 amino acids. V trimming: 5 bases; J trimming: 5 bases; junction bases outside the gene matches: 7. Germline CDR1 SGDLS, CDR2 YYNGEE. The CDR3 sequence: CASSPGQGSHEQYF. The CDR3 region has the DNA TGTGCCAGCAGTCCGGGACAGGGGTCCCACGAGCAGTACTTC.

Worth noting for this clone: Other DNA sequences in this specimen translate into the identical CDR3. The J gene is TRBJ2-1, the V gene TRBV5-1, with D possibly being TRBD1 (5 bases). The CDR3 length is 15 residues. Trimming took off 0 bases at V and 2 bases at J, with 9 bases between the two ends. CDR1 is SGHRS and CDR2 is YFSETQ in the germline V gene. The CDR3 protein is CASSLVGDTYNEQFF. The CDR3 region has the DNA TGCGCCAGCAGCTTGGTAGGGGATACCTACAATGAGCAGTTCTTC.

This clone was seen just once. V and J are TRBV19 and TRBJ1-5, with 9 bases lining up with TRBD1. J was trimmed by 7 bases and V by 6 bases; bases with no gene match: 13. Per the germline V gene, CDR1 is LNHDA and CDR2 is SQIVND (reference sequence). The CDR3 runs to 16 residues. CDR3 residues: CASSPGGGTGNQPQHF. In nucleotides, the CDR3 is TGTGCCAGTAGCCCGGGAGGGGGGACAGGGAACCAGCCCCAGCATTTT.

The rearrangement links TRBV18 to TRBJ2-2, with D possibly TRBD2 on 6 matching bases. The CDR3 contains 14 residues. Per the germline V gene, CDR1 is KGHSH and CDR2 is LQKENI. Trimming took 3 bases from V and 4 from J, leaving 9 bases between them. The CDR3, as DNA: TGTGCCAGCTCACCTGAGACTAGCACCGGGGAGCTGTTTTTT. This codes for CASSPETSTGELFF.

Notes on this clone: Sequence at one end of the junction differs from germline and may be a read error. The chain has TRBV7-9 and TRBJ1-2, with D uncertain. This CDR3 has 13 amino acids. CDR1 and CDR2 from the germline V gene are SEHNR and FQNEAQ (reference sequence). This CDR3 is CSSSLSGNYGYTF. CDR3 DNA: TGTTCCAGCAGCTTATCGGGAAACTATGGCTACACCTTC.

The chain carries TRBV5-1 and TRBJ1-2; 9 bases fit TRBD1. CDR3 size: 16 residues. V shed 1 base, J shed 4 bases, and the junction held 8 bases outside the gene matches. Germline CDR1 SGHRS, CDR2 YFSETQ. DNA of the CDR3: TGCGCCAGCAGCTTGACGGGGACAGGGCTTTTCTATGGCTACACCTTC. Translating gives CASSLTGTGLFYGYTF.

V is TRBV27 and J is TRBJ2-1, with 7 bases identical to TRBD1. Germline loops: CDR1 MNHEY, CDR2 SMNVEV (reference sequence). The junction had 12 bases not matched to a gene; V was cut back by 3 bases and J by 7 bases. The CDR3 length is 16 residues. The CDR3 is CASSLWDSHGANEQFF. The CDR3 DNA follows: TGTGCCAGCAGTTTGTGGGACAGCCACGGAGCTAATGAGCAGTTCTTC.

The chain is built from TRBV30 and TRBJ1-2, with D perhaps TRBD1 (5 bases). The CDR3 spans 14 residues. Germline assignment: CDR1 GTSNPN and CDR2 SVGIG (reference sequence). V lost 0 bases to trimming and J lost 6 bases, with 14 bases between them. The CDR3 here is CAWSVRGLVHGYTF. The CDR3 coding sequence is TGTGCCTGGAGTGTAAGGGGATTGGTTCATGGCTACACCTTC.

This clone was seen a few times. The rearrangement joins TRBV5-4 to TRBJ2-3, with D possibly matching TRBD2 (6 bases). Trimming removed 3 bases from V and 2 bases from J, with 13 bases in between. This CDR3 spans 15 amino acids. Germline CDR1 and CDR2: SGHNT and YYREEE (reference sequence). Here the CDR3 DNA reads TGTGCCAGCAGCTATCTGACTAGGCCCACAGATACGCAGTATTTT. Its protein product is CASSYLTRPTDTQYF.